One sample yielded the 22 T cell receptor beta chains listed below, sequenced in a study of shared clonotypes between healthy human individuals. The assay was immunoSEQ multiplex PCR, and TCRdb's table has in-frame clones only and misses some. The sample has roughly 500,000 clones; roughly 80% are singletons. Sequencing used PBMCs. These receptors came from a middle-aged woman in good health. Some clones in this sample may be carry-over from other donors' samples.

V usage is TRBV5-1 and J usage is TRBJ2-7; 9 positions agree with TRBD1. Germline loops: CDR1 SGHRS, CDR2 YFSETQ. V lost 4 bases, J lost 7 bases, and 15 bases stayed unmatched. The CDR3 totals 16 residues. This chain's CDR3 is CASSGGSGQGGGEQYF. CDR3 DNA sequence: TGCGCCAGCAGCGGAGGATCGGGACAGGGAGGAGGTGAGCAGTACTTC. Using reference TRBV5-1 and TRBJ2-7 for the parts outside the CDR3, the full variable domain is KAGVTQTPRYLIKTRGQQVTLSCSPISGHRSVSWYQQTPGQGLQFLFEYFSETQRNKGNFPGRFSGRQFSNSRSEMNVSTLELGDSALYLCASSGGSGQGGGEQYFGPGTRLTVT.

The chain carries TRBV6-4 and TRBJ2-2, with 8 bases matching TRBD1. Germline CDR1 reads MRHNA; CDR2 reads SNTAGT. The CDR3 extends over 15 amino acids. Trimming removed 0 bases from V and 3 bases from J; junction bases left unmatched: 0. This CDR3 reads CASSDSRGHTGELFF. For the CDR3, the DNA is TGTGCCAGCAGTGACTCCAGGGGGCACACCGGGGAGCTGTTTTTT.

This clone has more than one count but fewer than ten. V gene TRBV25-1 combines with J gene TRBJ2-2; TRBD1 aligns across 10 bases. The length of the CDR3 is 14 residues. V was pared by 10 bases and J by 5 bases, with 7 bases of the junction left unmatched. The germline gives CDR1 MGHDK, CDR2 SYGVNS. The CDR3 coding sequence is TGTGCCACCACGACAGGGGGCAGGACCGGGGAGCTGTTTTTT. Translated: CATTTGGRTGELFF.

The V and J genes are TRBV28 and TRBJ1-1, with D hard to call. Germline V lookup: CDR1 MDHEN, CDR2 SYDVKM. The CDR3 extends over 13 amino acids. Trimming left V 6 bases short and J 0 bases short, with 8 bases between. CDR3 DNA sequence: TGTGCCAGCAGATATATCATGAACACTGAAGCTTTCTTT. Its translation: CASRYIMNTEAFF. Based on the CDR3 plus reference TRBV28 and TRBJ1-1, the full variable domain is DVKVTQSSRYLVKRTGEKVFLECVQDMDHENMFWYRQDPGLGLRLIYFSYDVKMKEKGDIPEGYSVSREKKERFSLILESASTNQTSMYLCASRYIMNTEAFFGQGTRLTVV.

V and J are TRBV28 and TRBJ2-1, with TRBD2 identical over 7 bases. The trim removed 5 bases at V and 5 bases at J, leaving 6 bases unmatched. Germline V lookup: CDR1 MDHEN, CDR2 SYDVKM. This CDR3 has 14 residues. The CDR3: CASSASGINNEQFF. The CDR3 DNA reads TGTGCCAGCAGTGCGAGCGGGATAAACAATGAGCAGTTCTTC.

About this clone: A much larger clone differs by one base, so this may be a read error. This same CDR3 is encoded by further DNA sequences in the sample. This rearrangement joins TRBV5-1 to TRBJ2-5; no reliable D call. This CDR3 comprises 14 residues. CDR1 SGHRS and CDR2 YFSETQ come from the germline V gene. Trimming removed 1 base at V and 2 bases at J, with 9 bases between. The CDR3 DNA reads TGCGCCAGCAGCTTGCTGGCAGAGCAAGAGACCCAGTACTTC. It yields the protein CASSLLAEQETQYF.

The gene calls are TRBV7-9 and TRBJ2-5; TRBD2 matches at 7 bases. Trimming cost V 5 bases and J 5 bases; bases outside gene matches: 11. This CDR3 has 15 amino acids. Germline V lookup: CDR1 SEHNR, CDR2 FQNEAQ (reference sequence). CDR3 DNA: TGTGCCAGCAGCCCCCCGGCGGGAGAGGAGGAGACCCAGTACTTC. Translation gives CASSPPAGEEETQYF.

The chain employs TRBV6-6 and TRBJ2-3; 9 bases map to TRBD2. This CDR3 contains 15 residues. J was trimmed by 7 bases and V by 3 bases; bases with no gene match: 8. The germline CDR1 and CDR2 sequences are MNHNY and SVGAGI (reference sequence). The CDR3 here is CASSYHSGSDNTQYF. In DNA form, the CDR3 reads TGTGCCAGCAGTTATCATAGCGGGAGTGATAATACGCAGTATTTT.

The V and J genes are TRBV29-1 and TRBJ2-1, with 8 positions matching TRBD2. Per the germline V gene, CDR1 is SQVTM and CDR2 is ANQGSEA. V trimming: 6 bases; J trimming: 0 bases; junction bases outside the gene matches: 22. The CDR3 covers 20 residues. CDR3 DNA: TGCAGCGTGGCAAGTGGACTAGCTCTTTGGGGACCGGGCTCCTACAATGAGCAGTTCTTC. Translated: CSVASGLALWGPGSYNEQFF.

CDR3 in DNA: TGTGCCAGCAACCAACAGGGACCACGCTACGAGCAGTACTTC. Protein: CASNQQGPRYEQYF. J is TRBJ2-7 and V is TRBV28; D possibly corresponds to TRBD1 (6 bases). Germline loops: CDR1 MDHEN, CDR2 SYDVKM. The CDR3 sequence is 14 residues long. Trimming took 7 bases from V and 3 from J, leaving 16 bases between them.

This clone was seen just once. The chain uses TRBV7-9 and TRBJ1-2, with 9 bases identical to TRBD1. The CDR3 is made up of 14 amino acids. From germline, CDR1 is SEHNR and CDR2 FQNEAQ (reference sequence). V shed 5 bases, J shed 7 bases, and the junction held 8 bases outside the gene matches. This chain's CDR3 is CASSISGTGSGYTF. The CDR3 DNA follows: TGTGCCAGCAGCATATCCGGGACAGGGAGTGGCTACACCTTC. The complete variable domain, with remaining parts taken from reference TRBV7-9 and TRBJ1-2, reads DTGVSQNPRHKITKRGQNVTFRCDPISEHNRLYWYRQTLGQGPEFLTYFQNEAQLEKSRLLSDRFSAERPKGSFSTLEIQRTEQGDSAMYLCASSISGTGSGYTFGSGTRLTVV.

V usage is TRBV5-4 and J usage is TRBJ2-3; D is unclear. The length of the CDR3 is 16 residues. V was shortened by 4 bases and J by 1 base, with 16 bases between the two germline ends. Germline assignment: CDR1 SGHNT and CDR2 YYREEE (reference sequence). The chain's CDR3 is CASSLDDLIRTDTQYF. The CDR3, as DNA: TGTGCCAGCAGCCTGGACGACCTCATCCGCACAGATACGCAGTATTTT.

CDR3 amino acids: CASKAGKNNNEQFF. The CDR3 nucleotides are TGCGCCAGCAAGGCCGGAAAAAACAACAATGAGCAGTTCTTC. V usage is TRBV5-1 and J usage is TRBJ2-1; the D is unclear. Trimming removed 6 bases from V and 5 bases from J, with 15 bases in between. Germline V gives CDR1 SGHRS, CDR2 YFSETQ. The CDR3 length is 14 residues.

The V gene is TRBV5-4, the J gene TRBJ2-5; TRBD2 matches 7 bases. CDR3 length equals 13 residues. Trimming removed 3 bases from V and 7 bases from J; junction bases left unmatched: 6. Germline-derived CDR1 and CDR2 are SGHNT and YYREEE (reference sequence). The chain's CDR3 is CASSWGGYGTQYF. The CDR3 bases are TGTGCCAGCAGCTGGGGGGGGTATGGGACCCAGTACTTC. Filled out from reference TRBV5-4 and TRBJ2-5, the complete variable domain reads ETGVTQSPTHLIKTRGQQVTLRCSSQSGHNTVSWYQQALGQGPQFIFQYYREEENGRGNFPPRFSGLQFPNYSSELNVNALELDDSALYLCASSWGGYGTQYFGPGTRLLVL.

Turning to this clone: One end of the junction is discordant with germline, which a read error may explain. This chain links TRBV6-5 with TRBJ2-2; TRBD1 matches at 9 bases. Germline assignment: CDR1 MNHEY and CDR2 SVGAGI. The CDR3 extends over 16 amino acids. The DNA for the CDR3 is TGTGCCAGCAGTTACCGGTGGGACAGGGAACACCGGGGAGCTGTTTTT. As protein: CASSYRWDREHRGAVF.

This clone was seen once. It is likely a read error: a sequence one base away is far more abundant. V gene TRBV30 combines with J gene TRBJ2-7, with 8 bases identical to TRBD1. There are 15 residues in the CDR3. The germline CDR1 and CDR2 sequences are GTSNPN and SVGIG (reference sequence). V was pared by 4 bases and J by 5 bases, with 13 bases of the junction left unmatched. Here the CDR3 reads CAWISLQGAFHEQYF. The CDR3, as DNA: TGTGCCTGGATATCCCTGCAGGGGGCTTTTCACGAGCAGTACTTC.

Points on this clone: It differs at one base from a far larger clone, so likely a read error. The J gene is TRBJ2-6, the V gene TRBV11-2; 7 nucleotides line up with TRBD1. The CDR3 contains 18 residues. Germline CDR1 is SGHAT and CDR2 is FQNNGV. The J segment lost 3 bases and the V segment lost 4 bases, leaving 12 bases of the junction unmatched. CDR3 nucleotide sequence: TGTGCCAGCAGCTCCGTCCGGGACAGTGGTTATGGGGCCAACGTCCTGACTTTC. Translating it yields CASSSVRDSGYGANVLTF.

The rearrangement uses TRBV4-1 and TRBJ2-1; D uncertain. From germline, CDR1 is MGHRA and CDR2 YSYEKL. The CDR3 runs 16 residues. V was clipped by 5 bases and J by 1 base, with 15 bases between them. The CDR3 spells CASSARYGPSYNEQFF. The CDR3 DNA is TGCGCCAGCAGCGCCCGGTATGGCCCTTCCTACAATGAGCAGTTCTTC.

This clone was seen only once. This chain joins TRBV5-1 and TRBJ2-3, with D tentatively TRBD1 or TRBD2 (6 bases each). Germline loops: CDR1 SGHRS, CDR2 YFSETQ. The CDR3 length is 14 residues. V was cut by 4 bases and J by 4 bases, with 13 bases left in between. CDR3 nucleotides: TGCGCCAGCAGCGATCCGGAGGGGGCAGATACGCAGTATTTT. Its protein product is CASSDPEGADTQYF. The full variable domain, rest sourced from reference TRBV5-1 and TRBJ2-3, is KAGVTQTPRYLIKTRGQQVTLSCSPISGHRSVSWYQQTPGQGLQFLFEYFSETQRNKGNFPGRFSGRQFSNSRSEMNVSTLELGDSALYLCASSDPEGADTQYFGPGTRLTVL.

This clone was picked up many times. The rearrangement links TRBV6-4 to TRBJ2-2; TRBD2 is a possible D gene (6 bases). Per germline, CDR1 MRHNA and CDR2 SNTAGT. This CDR3 has 15 residues. V lost 8 bases and J lost 8, with 21 bases in between. CDR3 coding DNA: TGTGCCAGCGGGGACTCTGACACACCCTCGGGGGAGCTGTTTTTT. Translation: CASGDSDTPSGELFF.

The rearrangement uses TRBV6-5 and TRBJ1-2; D not resolved. The V end was cut by 6 bases, the J end by 4 bases, with 15 bases between. Germline V CDR1 and CDR2: MNHEY, SVGAGI. The CDR3 length is 14 residues. The CDR3 nucleotides are TGTGCCAGCAGACGACAAAGTCGAGGCTATGGCTACACCTTC. Protein: CASRRQSRGYGYTF.

Turning to this clone: It differs at one base from a far larger clone, so likely a read error. Within the sample, other DNA sequences also encode this same CDR3. V usage is TRBV5-4 and J usage is TRBJ2-7, with TRBD2 matching 13 bases. This CDR3 has 16 residues. Germline trimming cut 4 bases from V and 7 bases from J; bases unmatched to any gene: 11. The germline V gene encodes CDR1 SGHNT and CDR2 YYREEE (reference sequence). The CDR3 DNA is TGTGCCAGCAGCCCGGGCGGACTAGCGGGAGTCTATGAGCAGTACTTC. Protein sequence: CASSPGGLAGVYEQYF.